A single sample is the source of the 3 T cell receptor beta chains below, sequenced in a study of T cell responses to AZD1222 COVID-19 vaccine (dated by TCRdb to about 2021). Library method: the immunoSEQ multiplex PCR assay. The table comes from immuneACCESS by way of TCRdb, which keeps in-frame sequences with V and J called. Part of the clones is missing from these tables; in studies checked, under half for an unresolved V gene and the rest for unknown reasons. The sample has 130,000 or so clones on record, over 85% of them singletons. The ten largest clones add up to more than 4.5% of the sample. In the paper's terms, the time point label means: baseline before first vaccination. Sequenced here: peripheral blood, sampled on day 0 of AZD1222 vaccination. The receptors were gathered from an adult in good health.

The chain uses TRBV5-5 and TRBJ2-2; 8 bases fit TRBD2. CDR1 and CDR2 (germline): SGHKS, YYEKEE (reference sequence). Trimming removed 2 bases from V and 4 bases from J; junction bases left unmatched: 13. CDR3 length: 18 residues. CDR3 residues: CASSFFARGLGSTGELFF. The CDR3 DNA reads as TGTGCCAGCAGCTTTTTCGCCCGGGGACTAGGTAGCACCGGGGAGCTGTTTTTT.

This clone has just one count. V is TRBV7-9 and J is TRBJ2-1; 14 bases match TRBD2. Losses at the gene ends were 4 bases for V and 5 bases for J; bases not matched to a gene: 1. The CDR3 contains 15 residues. Germline V gene sequence: CDR1 SEHNR, CDR2 FQNEAQ (reference sequence). The DNA for the CDR3 is TGTGCCAGCAGCTCGGGACTAGCGGGAGACAATGAGCAGTTCTTC. Its translation is CASSSGLAGDNEQFF.

The V call is TRBV7-2, the J call TRBJ1-3; no reliable D call. Germline-derived CDR1 and CDR2 are SGHTA and FQGNSA. Trimming shortened V by 1 base and J by 9 bases, and 7 bases separated the two germline ends. This CDR3 comprises 12 residues. This CDR3 is CASSLVVGTIYF. The CDR3 DNA follows: TGTGCCAGCAGCTTAGTGGTGGGCACCATATATTTT.